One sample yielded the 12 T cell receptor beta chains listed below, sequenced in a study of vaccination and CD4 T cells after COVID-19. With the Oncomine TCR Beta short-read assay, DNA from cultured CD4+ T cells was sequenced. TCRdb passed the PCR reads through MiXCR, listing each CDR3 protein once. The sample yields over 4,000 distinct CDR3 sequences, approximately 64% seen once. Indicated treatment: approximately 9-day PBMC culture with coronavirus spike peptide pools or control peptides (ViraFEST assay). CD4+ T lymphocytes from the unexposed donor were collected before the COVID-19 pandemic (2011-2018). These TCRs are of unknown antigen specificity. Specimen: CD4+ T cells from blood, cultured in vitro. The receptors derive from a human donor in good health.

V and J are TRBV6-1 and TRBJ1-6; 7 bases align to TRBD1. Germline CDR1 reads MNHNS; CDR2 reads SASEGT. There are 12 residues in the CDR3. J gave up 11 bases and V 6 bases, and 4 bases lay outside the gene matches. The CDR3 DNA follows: TGTGCCAGCAGAGTCAGGGGGACACCCCTCCACTTT. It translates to CASRVRGTPLHF.

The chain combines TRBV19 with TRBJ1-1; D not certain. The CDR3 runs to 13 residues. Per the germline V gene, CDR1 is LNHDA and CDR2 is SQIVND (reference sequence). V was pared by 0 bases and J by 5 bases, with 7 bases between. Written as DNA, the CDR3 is TGTGCCAGTAGTATAGAACAGATTACTGAAGCTTTCTTT. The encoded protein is CASSIEQITEAFF. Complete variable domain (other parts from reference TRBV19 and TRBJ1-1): DGGITQSPKYLFRKEGQNVTLSCEQNLNHDAMYWYRQDPGQGLRLIYYSQIVNDFQKGDIAEGYSVSREKKESFPLTVTSAQKNPTAFYLCASSIEQITEAFFGQGTRLTVV.

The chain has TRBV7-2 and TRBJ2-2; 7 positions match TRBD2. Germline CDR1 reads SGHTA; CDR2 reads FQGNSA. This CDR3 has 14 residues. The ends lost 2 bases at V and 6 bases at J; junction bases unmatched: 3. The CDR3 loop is CASSLRAGSGELFF. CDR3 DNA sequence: TGTGCCAGCAGCTTAAGAGCGGGGTCCGGGGAGCTGTTTTTT.

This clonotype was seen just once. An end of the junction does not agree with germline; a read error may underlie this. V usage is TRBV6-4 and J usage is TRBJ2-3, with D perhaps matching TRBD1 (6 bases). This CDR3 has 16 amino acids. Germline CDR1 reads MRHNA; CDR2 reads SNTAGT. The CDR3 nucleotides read TGTGCCAGCAGTGACCACCCGGGACAACGCACAGATTCGCAGTATTTT. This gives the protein CASSDHPGQRTDSQYF.

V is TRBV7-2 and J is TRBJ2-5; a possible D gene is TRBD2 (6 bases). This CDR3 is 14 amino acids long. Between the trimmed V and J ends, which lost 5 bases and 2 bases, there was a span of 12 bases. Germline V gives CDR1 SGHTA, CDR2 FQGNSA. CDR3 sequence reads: CASSPGGLQETQYF. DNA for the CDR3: TGTGCCAGCAGCCCAGGTGGACTACAAGAGACCCAGTACTTC.

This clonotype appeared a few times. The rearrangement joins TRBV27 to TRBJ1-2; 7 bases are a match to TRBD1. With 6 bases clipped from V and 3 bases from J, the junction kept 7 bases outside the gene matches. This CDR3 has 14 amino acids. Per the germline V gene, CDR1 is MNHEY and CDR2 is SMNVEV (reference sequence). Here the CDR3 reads CASRVGGADYGYTF. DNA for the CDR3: TGTGCCAGCAGGGTAGGGGGCGCAGACTATGGCTACACCTTC.

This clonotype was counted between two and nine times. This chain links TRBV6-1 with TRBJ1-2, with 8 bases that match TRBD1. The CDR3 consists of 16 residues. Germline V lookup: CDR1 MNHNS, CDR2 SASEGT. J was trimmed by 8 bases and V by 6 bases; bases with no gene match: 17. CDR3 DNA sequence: TGTGCCAGCAGCTCTGGGGGGGCAGGGGGCGCGGGGGGCTACACCTTC. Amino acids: CASSSGGAGGAGGYTF.

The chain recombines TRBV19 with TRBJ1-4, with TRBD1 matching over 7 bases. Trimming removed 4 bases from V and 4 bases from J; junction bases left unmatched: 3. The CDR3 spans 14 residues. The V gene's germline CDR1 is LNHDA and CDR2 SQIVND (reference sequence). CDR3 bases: TGTGCCAGTAGTAGGCAGGGGGTTAATGAAAAACTGTTTTTT. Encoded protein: CASSRQGVNEKLFF.

Here the CDR3 DNA reads TGCAGTGCTAAATCAGGGTTCGGCTATGGCTACACCTTC. Its translation: CSAKSGFGYGYTF. V gene TRBV20-1 combines with J gene TRBJ1-2, with a weak D call TRBD1 (5 bases). Germline V CDR1 and CDR2: DFQATT, SNEGSKA (reference sequence). V was shortened by 4 bases and J by 4 bases, with 13 bases between the two germline ends. CDR3 length equals 13 residues.

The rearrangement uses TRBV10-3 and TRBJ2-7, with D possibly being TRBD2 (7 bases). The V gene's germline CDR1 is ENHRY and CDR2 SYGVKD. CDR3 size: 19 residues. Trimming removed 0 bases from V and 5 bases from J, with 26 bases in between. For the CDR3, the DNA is TGTGCCATCAGTGAGTCGCTGCTAGCGGCTGCGGCGGGGGCCCACGAGCAGTACTTC. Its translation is CAISESLLAAAAGAHEQYF.

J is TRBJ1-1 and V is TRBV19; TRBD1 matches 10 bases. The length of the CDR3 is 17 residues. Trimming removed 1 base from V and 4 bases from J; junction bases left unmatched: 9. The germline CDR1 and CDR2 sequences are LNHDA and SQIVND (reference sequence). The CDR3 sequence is CASSIGGTGVVGTEAFF. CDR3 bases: TGTGCCAGTAGTATAGGCGGGACAGGGGTCGTGGGCACTGAAGCTTTCTTT.

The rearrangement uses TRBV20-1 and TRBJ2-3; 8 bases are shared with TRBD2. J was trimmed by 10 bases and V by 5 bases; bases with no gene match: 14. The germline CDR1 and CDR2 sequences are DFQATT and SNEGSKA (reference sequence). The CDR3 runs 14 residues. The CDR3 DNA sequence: TGCAGTGCTTCCGGGACTAGTAATATAATGGCGCAGTATTTT. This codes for CSASGTSNIMAQYF.